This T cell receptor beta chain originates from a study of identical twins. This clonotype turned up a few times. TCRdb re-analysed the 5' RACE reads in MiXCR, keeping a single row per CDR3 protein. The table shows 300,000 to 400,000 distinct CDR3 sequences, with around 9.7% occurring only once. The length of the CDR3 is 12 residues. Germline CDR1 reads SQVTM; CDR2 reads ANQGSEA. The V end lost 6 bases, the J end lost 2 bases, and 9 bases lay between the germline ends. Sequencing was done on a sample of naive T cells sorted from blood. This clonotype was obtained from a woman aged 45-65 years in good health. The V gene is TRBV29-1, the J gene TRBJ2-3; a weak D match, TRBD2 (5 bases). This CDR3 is CSVRGLTDTQYF. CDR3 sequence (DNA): TGCAGCGTCCGGGGTCTCACAGATACGCAGTATTTT.